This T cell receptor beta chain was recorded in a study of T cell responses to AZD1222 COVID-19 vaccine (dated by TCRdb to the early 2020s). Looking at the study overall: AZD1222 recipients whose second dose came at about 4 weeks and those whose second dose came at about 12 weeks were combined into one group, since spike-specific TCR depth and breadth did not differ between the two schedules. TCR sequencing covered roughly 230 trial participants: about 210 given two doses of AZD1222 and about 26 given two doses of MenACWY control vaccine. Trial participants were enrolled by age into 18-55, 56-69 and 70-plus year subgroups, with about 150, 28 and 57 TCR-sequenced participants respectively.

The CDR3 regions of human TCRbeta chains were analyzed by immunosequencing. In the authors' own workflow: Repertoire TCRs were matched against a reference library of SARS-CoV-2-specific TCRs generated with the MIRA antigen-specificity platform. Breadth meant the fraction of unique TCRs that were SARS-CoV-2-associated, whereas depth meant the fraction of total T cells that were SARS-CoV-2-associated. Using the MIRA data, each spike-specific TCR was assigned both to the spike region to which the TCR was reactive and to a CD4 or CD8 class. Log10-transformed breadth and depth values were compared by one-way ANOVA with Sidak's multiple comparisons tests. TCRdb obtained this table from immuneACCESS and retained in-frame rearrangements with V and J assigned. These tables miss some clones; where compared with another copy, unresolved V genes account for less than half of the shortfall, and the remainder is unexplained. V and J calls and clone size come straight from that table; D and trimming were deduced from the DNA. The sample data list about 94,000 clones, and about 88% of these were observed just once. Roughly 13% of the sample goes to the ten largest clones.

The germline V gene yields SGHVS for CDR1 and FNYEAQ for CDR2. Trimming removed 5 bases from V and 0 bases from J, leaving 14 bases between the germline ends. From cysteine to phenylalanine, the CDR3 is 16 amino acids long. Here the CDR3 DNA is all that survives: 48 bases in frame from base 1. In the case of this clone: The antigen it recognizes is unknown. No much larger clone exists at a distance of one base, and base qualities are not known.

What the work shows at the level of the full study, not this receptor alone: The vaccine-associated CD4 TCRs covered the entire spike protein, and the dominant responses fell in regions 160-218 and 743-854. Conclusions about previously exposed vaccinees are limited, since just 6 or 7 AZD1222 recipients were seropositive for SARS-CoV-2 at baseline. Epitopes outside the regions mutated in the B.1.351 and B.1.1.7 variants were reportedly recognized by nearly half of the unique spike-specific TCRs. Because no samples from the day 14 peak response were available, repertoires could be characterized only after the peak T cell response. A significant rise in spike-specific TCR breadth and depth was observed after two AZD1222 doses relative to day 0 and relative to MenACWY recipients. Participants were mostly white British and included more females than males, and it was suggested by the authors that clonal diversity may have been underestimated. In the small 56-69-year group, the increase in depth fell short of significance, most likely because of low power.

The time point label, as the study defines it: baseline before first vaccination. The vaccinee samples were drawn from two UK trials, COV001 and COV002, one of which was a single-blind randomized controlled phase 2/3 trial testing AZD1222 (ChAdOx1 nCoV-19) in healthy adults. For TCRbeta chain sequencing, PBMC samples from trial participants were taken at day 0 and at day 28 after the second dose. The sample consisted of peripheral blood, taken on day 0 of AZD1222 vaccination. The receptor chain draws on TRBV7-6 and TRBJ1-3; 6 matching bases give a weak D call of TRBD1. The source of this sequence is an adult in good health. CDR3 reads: CASSPGGQSSGNTIYF. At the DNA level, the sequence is TGTGCCAGCAGCCCCGGAGGACAGAGCTCTGGAAACACCATATATTTT.